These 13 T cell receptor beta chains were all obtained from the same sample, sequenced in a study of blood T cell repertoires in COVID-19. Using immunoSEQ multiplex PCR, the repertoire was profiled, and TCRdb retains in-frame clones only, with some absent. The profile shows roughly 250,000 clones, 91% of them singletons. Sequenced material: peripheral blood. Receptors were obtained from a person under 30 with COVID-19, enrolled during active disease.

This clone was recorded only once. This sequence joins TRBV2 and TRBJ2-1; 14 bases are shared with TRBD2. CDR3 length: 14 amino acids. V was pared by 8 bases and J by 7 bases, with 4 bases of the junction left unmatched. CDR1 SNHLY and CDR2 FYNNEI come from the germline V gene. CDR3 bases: TGTGCCAGCCAGGGACTAGCGGGAGCTAATGAGCAGTTCTTC. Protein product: CASQGLAGANEQFF.

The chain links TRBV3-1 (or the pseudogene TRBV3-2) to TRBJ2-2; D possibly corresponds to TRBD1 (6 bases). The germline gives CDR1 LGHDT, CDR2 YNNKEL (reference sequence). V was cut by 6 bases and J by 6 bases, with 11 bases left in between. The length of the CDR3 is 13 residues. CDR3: CASRSHRAGELFF. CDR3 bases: TGTGCCAGCAGATCCCACAGGGCCGGGGAGCTGTTTTTT.

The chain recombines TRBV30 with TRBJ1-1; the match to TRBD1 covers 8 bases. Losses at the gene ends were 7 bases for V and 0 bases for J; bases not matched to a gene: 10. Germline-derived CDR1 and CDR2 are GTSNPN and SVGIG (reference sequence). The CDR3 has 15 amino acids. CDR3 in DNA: TGTGCCTACAGTCCCGGGACAGGATTGAACACTGAAGCTTTCTTT. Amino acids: CAYSPGTGLNTEAFF.

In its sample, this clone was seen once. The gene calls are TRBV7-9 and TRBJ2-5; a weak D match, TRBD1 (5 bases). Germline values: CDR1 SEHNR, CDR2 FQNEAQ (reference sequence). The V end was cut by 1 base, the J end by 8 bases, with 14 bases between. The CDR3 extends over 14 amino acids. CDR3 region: CASSLGQGLETQYF. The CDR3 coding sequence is TGTGCCAGCAGCTTAGGTCAGGGTCTCGAAACCCAGTACTTC.

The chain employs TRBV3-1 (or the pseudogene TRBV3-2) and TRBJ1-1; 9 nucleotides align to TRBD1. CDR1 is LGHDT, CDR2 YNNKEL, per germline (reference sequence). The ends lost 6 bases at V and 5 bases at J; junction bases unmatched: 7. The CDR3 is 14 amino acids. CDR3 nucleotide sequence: TGTGCCAGCAGTCAACAGGGGGCGCGGACTGAAGCTTTCTTT. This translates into CASSQQGARTEAFF.

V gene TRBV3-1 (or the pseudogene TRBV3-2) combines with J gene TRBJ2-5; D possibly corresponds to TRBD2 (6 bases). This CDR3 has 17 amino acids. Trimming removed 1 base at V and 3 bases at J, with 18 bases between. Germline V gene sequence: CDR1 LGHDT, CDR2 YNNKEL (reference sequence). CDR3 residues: CASSQGPCYREEETQYF. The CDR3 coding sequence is TGTGCCAGCAGCCAAGGGCCGTGCTATAGGGAGGAAGAGACCCAGTACTTC.

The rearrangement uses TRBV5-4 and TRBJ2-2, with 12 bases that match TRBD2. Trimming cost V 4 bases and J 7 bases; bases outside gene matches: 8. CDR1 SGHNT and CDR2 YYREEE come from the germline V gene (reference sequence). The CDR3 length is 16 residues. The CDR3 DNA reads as TGTGCCAGCAGCGATTGGACTAGCGGGAATATCGGGGAGCTGTTTTTT. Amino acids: CASSDWTSGNIGELFF.

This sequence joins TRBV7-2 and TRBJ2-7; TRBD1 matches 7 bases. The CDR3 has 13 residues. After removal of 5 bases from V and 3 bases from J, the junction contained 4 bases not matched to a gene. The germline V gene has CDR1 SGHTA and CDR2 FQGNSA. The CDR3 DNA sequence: TGTGCCAGCAGCACGGGACAGAACTACGAGCAGTACTTC. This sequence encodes CASSTGQNYEQYF.

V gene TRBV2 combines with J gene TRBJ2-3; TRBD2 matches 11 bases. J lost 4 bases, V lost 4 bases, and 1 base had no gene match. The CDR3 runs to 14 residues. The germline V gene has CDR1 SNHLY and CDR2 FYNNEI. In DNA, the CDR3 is TGTGCCAGCAGTGGTAGCGGGAGGGCAGATACGCAGTATTTT. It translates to CASSGSGRADTQYF. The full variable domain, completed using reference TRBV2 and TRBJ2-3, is EPEVTQTPSHQVTQMGQEVILRCVPISNHLYFYWYRQILGQKVEFLVSFYNNEISEKSEIFDDQFSVERPDGSNFTLKIRSTKLEDSAMYFCASSGSGRADTQYFGPGTRLTVL.

Here the CDR3 DNA reads TGTGCCAGCAGCGGAGTGGGCGCCAGGGCTCTGGAGCAGTTCTTC. It translates to CASSGVGARALEQFF. The V gene is TRBV9, the J gene TRBJ2-1, with D maybe TRBD1 (5 bases). In germline, CDR1 is SGDLS, CDR2 YYNGEE. Trimming took off 3 bases at V and 10 bases at J, with 20 bases between the two ends. The CDR3 covers 15 residues.

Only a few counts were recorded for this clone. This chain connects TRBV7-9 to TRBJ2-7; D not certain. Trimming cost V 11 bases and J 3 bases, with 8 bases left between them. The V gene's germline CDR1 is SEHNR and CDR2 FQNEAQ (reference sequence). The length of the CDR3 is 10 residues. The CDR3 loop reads CASGNYEQYF. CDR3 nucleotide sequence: TGTGCCTCAGGAAACTACGAGCAGTACTTC.

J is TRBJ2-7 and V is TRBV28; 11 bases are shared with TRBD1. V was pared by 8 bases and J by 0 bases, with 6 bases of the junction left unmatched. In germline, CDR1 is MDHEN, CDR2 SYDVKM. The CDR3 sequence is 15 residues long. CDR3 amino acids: CASRTGGGSSYEQYF. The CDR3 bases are TGTGCCAGCCGGACAGGGGGCGGCAGCTCCTACGAGCAGTACTTC.

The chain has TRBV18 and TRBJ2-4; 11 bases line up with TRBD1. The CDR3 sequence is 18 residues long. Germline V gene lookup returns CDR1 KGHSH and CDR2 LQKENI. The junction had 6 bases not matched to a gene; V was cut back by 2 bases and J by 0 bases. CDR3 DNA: TGTGCCAGCTCACCATTAGGACAGGGGGCGCGAGCCAAAAACATTCAGTACTTC. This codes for CASSPLGQGARAKNIQYF.